The 29 T cell receptor beta chains below all came from one sample that was sequenced in a study of neurological immune-mediated disorders. TCRdb called the 5' RACE reads again in MiXCR, with one record for every CDR3 protein. The table lists 75,000 to 95,000 distinct CDR3 sequences, 15% to 20% of them singletons. The sequencing sample was made of PBMCs. The receptors were sampled from a woman aged 35 to 49 in good health.

This clonotype was recorded many times. The chain carries TRBV10-3 and TRBJ2-3; a possible D gene is TRBD2 (6 bases). This CDR3 is built from 13 residues. The ends were cut back, 3 bases at V and 6 bases at J, with 10 bases in the middle. CDR1 is ENHRY and CDR2 is SYGVKD in the germline V gene. CDR3 sequence reads: CAISDEAGDTQYF. The CDR3 bases are TGTGCCATCAGTGATGAGGCGGGGGATACGCAGTATTTT.

This clonotype was observed many times. The CDR3 end shows no conserved phenylalanine or tryptophan, and so a read error is likely. This sequence joins TRBV3-1 and TRBJ2-1, with a possible D match to TRBD2 (7 bases). CDR3 size: 16 residues. The V and J ends lost 4 bases and 0 bases respectively, with 13 bases between them. The germline CDR1 and CDR2 sequences are LGHDT and YNNKEL (reference sequence). CDR3 DNA: TGTGCCAGCAGCCTCCGGGGGGCGAGCTCCTACAATGAGCAGTTCCTC. Translated: CASSLRGASSYNEQFL.

This clonotype was recorded many times. The chain carries TRBV7-3 and TRBJ2-1, with a possible D match to TRBD1 (6 bases). The CDR3 length is 13 residues. Trimming left V 5 bases short and J 4 bases short, with 9 bases between. Per the germline V gene, CDR1 is SGHTA and CDR2 is FQGTGA. The CDR3, as DNA: TGTGCCAGCAGCAGGACAGCTTACAATGAGCAGTTCTTC. This codes for CASSRTAYNEQFF.

This clonotype was seen at least ten times. J is TRBJ1-1 and V is TRBV20-1; D might be TRBD1 (5 bases). V shed 2 bases and J shed 4 bases, with 14 bases lying between them. The V gene's germline CDR1 is DFQATT and CDR2 SNEGSKA (reference sequence). The CDR3 covers 14 residues. The CDR3 bases are TGCAGTGCTAGATATCAAGGGAGGGGCACTGAAGCTTTCTTT. Translated: CSARYQGRGTEAFF.

A few counts support this clonotype. This rearrangement joins TRBV20-1 to TRBJ1-2; no reliable D call. The V and J ends lost 0 bases and 4 bases respectively, with 15 bases between them. The CDR3 spans 15 residues. CDR1 is DFQATT, CDR2 SNEGSKA, per germline (reference sequence). CDR3 sequence reads: CSARDLAATIYGYTF. CDR3 sequence (DNA): TGCAGTGCTAGAGATCTCGCAGCTACCATCTATGGCTACACCTTC.

The chain links TRBV28 to TRBJ2-1; D unclear. This CDR3 has 16 amino acids. CDR1 MDHEN and CDR2 SYDVKM come from the germline V gene. The germline V and J ends were trimmed by 2 bases and 0 bases, with 11 bases remaining between them. CDR3 loop: CASSLSNSNSYNEQFF. For the CDR3, the DNA is TGTGCCAGCAGTTTAAGTAATAGTAACTCCTACAATGAGCAGTTCTTC.

V usage is TRBV20-1 and J usage is TRBJ1-2; 7 nucleotides agree with TRBD1. The CDR3 has 15 amino acids. Germline CDR1 is DFQATT and CDR2 is SNEGSKA (reference sequence). V trimming: 6 bases; J trimming: 2 bases; junction bases outside the gene matches: 12. The CDR3: CSAEKPGQVNYGYTF. CDR3 sequence (DNA): TGCAGTGCAGAAAAGCCCGGACAGGTGAACTATGGCTACACCTTC.

This clonotype was counted ten times or more. The chain links TRBV5-1 to TRBJ2-3; D not certain. With 1 base removed from V and 2 bases from J, the gap between germline ends came to 8 bases. Germline values: CDR1 SGHRS, CDR2 YFSETQ. This CDR3 has 14 amino acids. CDR3 sequence: CASSLQKITDTQYF. CDR3 coding DNA: TGCGCCAGCAGCTTGCAGAAAATCACAGATACGCAGTATTTT. Drawing the rest from reference TRBV5-1 and TRBJ2-3, the complete variable domain is KAGVTQTPRYLIKTRGQQVTLSCSPISGHRSVSWYQQTPGQGLQFLFEYFSETQRNKGNFPGRFSGRQFSNSRSEMNVSTLELGDSALYLCASSLQKITDTQYFGPGTRLTVL.

This clonotype came up many times. This CDR3 reads CASGQASETQYF. The DNA for the CDR3 is TGTGCCAGCGGGCAGGCGAGTGAGACCCAGTACTTC. The chain recombines TRBV7-2 with TRBJ2-5; D call uncertain. The CDR3 is 12 residues long. The V gene's germline CDR1 is SGHTA and CDR2 FQGNSA. V dropped 8 bases and J dropped 5 bases, with 12 bases sitting between them.

This clonotype occurred many times. The chain has TRBV4-2 and TRBJ1-1, with D perhaps TRBD1 (6 bases). V gave up 1 base and J gave up 3 bases, with 12 bases separating them. Per germline, CDR1 LGHNA and CDR2 YNFKEQ. This CDR3 spans 15 amino acids. The CDR3 reads CASSQGLQGHTEAFF. CDR3 nucleotides: TGTGCCAGCAGCCAAGGACTACAGGGCCACACTGAAGCTTTCTTT.

This clonotype was counted a few times. With a much larger clone just one base away, this may be a read error. The CDR3 is CASSSNSSVGETQYF. The CDR3, as DNA: TGTGCCAGCAGTTCGAATAGTAGTGTAGGAGAGACCCAGTACTTC. This rearrangement joins TRBV7-2 to TRBJ2-5; D gene unclear. The V end lost 6 bases, the J end lost 4 bases, and 18 bases lay between the germline ends. The CDR3 runs 15 residues. Germline assignment: CDR1 SGHTA and CDR2 FQGNSA.

The genes are TRBV19 and TRBJ2-7, with D tentatively TRBD2 (6 bases). Germline CDR1 is LNHDA and CDR2 is SQIVND (reference sequence). This CDR3 region has 12 residues. The V end was cut by 8 bases, the J end by 2 bases, with 10 bases between. CDR3 region: CASGASAYEQYF. DNA for the CDR3: TGTGCCAGTGGCGCTAGCGCCTACGAGCAGTACTTC.

The rearrangement uses TRBV28 and TRBJ2-2; a weak D match, TRBD2 (7 bases). Trimming took 6 bases from V and 2 from J, leaving 13 bases between them. Germline V lookup: CDR1 MDHEN, CDR2 SYDVKM. The CDR3 runs to 15 residues. The DNA for the CDR3 is TGTGCCAGCAGCTCGAGGGGGGGAAACACCGGGGAGCTGTTTTTT. The encoded protein is CASSSRGGNTGELFF.

This clonotype was recorded at least ten times. The CDR3 region is CASSGTGGGTEAFF. The CDR3 nucleotides are TGTGCCAGCAGCGGGACAGGGGGCGGCACTGAAGCTTTCTTT. J is TRBJ1-1 and V is TRBV4-2; TRBD1 agrees at 12 bases. The length of the CDR3 is 14 residues. V trimming: 5 bases; J trimming: 4 bases; junction bases outside the gene matches: 2. CDR1 is LGHNA, CDR2 YNFKEQ, per germline.

The sample holds many counts of this clonotype. This rearrangement joins TRBV9 to TRBJ2-3; 9 bases fit TRBD1. V lost 3 bases and J lost 0; bases outside the gene matches: 5. The CDR3 is 16 residues long. Germline V CDR1 and CDR2: SGDLS, YYNGEE. CDR3 nucleotide sequence: TGTGCCAGCAGCGGGTGGACAGGGGCTAGCACAGATACGCAGTATTTT. This gives the protein CASSGWTGASTDTQYF. Variable domain in full (rest from reference TRBV9 and TRBJ2-3): DSGVTQTPKHLITATGQRVTLRCSPRSGDLSVYWYQQSLDQGLQFLIQYYNGEERAKGNILERFSAQQFPDLHSELNLSSLELGDSALYFCASSGWTGASTDTQYFGPGTRLTVL.

Comment on this clonotype: A read error may be the cause here, since a much bigger clone is one base away. The rearrangement joins TRBV6-5 to TRBJ2-2; either TRBD1 or TRBD2 may supply D (5 bases each). This CDR3 is built from 13 residues. Germline assignment: CDR1 MNHEY and CDR2 SVGAGI. For the CDR3, the DNA is TGTGCCAGCAGTTACAGGGGCACCGGGGTGCTGTTTTTT. Translation gives CASSYRGTGVLFF.

Ten or more counts support this clonotype. The rearrangement uses TRBV3-2 and TRBJ2-7; TRBD1 reflects the table's D call only, with no check against the DNA. TRBV3-2 is recorded as a pseudogene. The length of the CDR3 is 15 residues. The CDR3 here is CASSRAGPLSYEQYV. The DNA for the CDR3 is TGTGCCAGCAGCCGAGCGGGACCCCTCTCCTACGAGCAGTACGTC.

The chain recombines TRBV11-3 with TRBJ2-7; 7 bases are a match to TRBD2. With V trimmed by 3 bases and J by 3 bases, 5 bases remained unmatched. The germline gives CDR1 SGHNT, CDR2 YENEEA. This CDR3 is built from 14 residues. CDR3 loop: CASSFAGVGYEQYF. The DNA for the CDR3 is TGTGCCAGCAGCTTTGCGGGAGTTGGCTACGAGCAGTACTTC.

This clonotype was recorded many times. J is TRBJ1-6 and V is TRBV20-1; 9 bases line up with TRBD1. V dropped 4 bases and J dropped 7; count of bases not matched to a gene: 5. Looked up from germline, CDR1 is DFQATT and CDR2 is SNEGSKA (reference sequence). CDR3 size: 14 residues. CDR3 DNA: TGCAGTGCTACCAACAGGGGGCCAAATTCACCCCTCCACTTT. Protein sequence: CSATNRGPNSPLHF.

This clonotype occurred many times. The V gene is TRBV5-1, the J gene TRBJ2-4; perhaps TRBD2 as D (6 bases). V was trimmed by 3 bases and J by 0 bases, leaving 16 bases between them. CDR3 length: 17 amino acids. The germline V gene encodes CDR1 SGHRS and CDR2 YFSETQ. DNA of the CDR3: TGCGCCAGCAGCTCTTTACCCCCGGGACTAGCCAAAAACATTCAGTACTTC. It encodes CASSSLPPGLAKNIQYF.

Points on this clonotype: A much bigger clone sits one base away, suggesting this may be a read error. This chain connects TRBV29-1 to TRBJ2-7; D tentatively fits TRBD1 or TRBD2 (5 bases each). The V gene lost 5 bases and the J gene lost 2 bases, with 16 bases spanning the gap. Germline CDR1 is SQVTM and CDR2 is ANQGSEA. This CDR3 is 14 amino acids long. DNA for the CDR3: TGCAGCGTTCCCAGGGAGACAGACCCCTACGAGCAGTACTTC. Translation: CSVPRETDPYEQYF.

This clonotype was counted a single time. This chain links TRBV29-1 with TRBJ2-7; D is perhaps TRBD1 (6 bases). This CDR3 is built from 15 residues. Trimming shortened V by 1 base and J by 5 bases, and 18 bases separated the two germline ends. Germline V gene lookup returns CDR1 SQVTM and CDR2 ANQGSEA. DNA for the CDR3: TGCAGCGTTGAAGGTGGCAGGGGAGTAATCAACGAGCAGTACTTC. It codes for CSVEGGRGVINEQYF.

The chain recombines TRBV30 with TRBJ1-5; 8 nucleotides agree with TRBD1. V trimming: 5 bases; J trimming: 3 bases; junction bases outside the gene matches: 6. This CDR3 is 14 amino acids long. Germline-derived CDR1 and CDR2 are GTSNPN and SVGIG (reference sequence). CDR3 DNA sequence: TGTGCCTGGGGACAGGGTATCGACAATCAGCCCCAGCATTTT. Its protein is CAWGQGIDNQPQHF. The variable domain in full, completed from reference TRBV30 and TRBJ1-5, reads SQTIHQWPATLVQPVGSPLSLECTVEGTSNPNLYWYRQAAGRGLQLLFYSVGIGQISSEVPQNLSASRPQDRQFILSSKKLLLSDSGFYLCAWGQGIDNQPQHFGDGTRLSIL.

This clonotype was observed a few times. This chain uses TRBV20-1 with TRBJ2-3; D remains ambiguous. The CDR3 length is 15 residues. CDR1 and CDR2 from the germline V gene are DFQATT and SNEGSKA (reference sequence). V dropped 2 bases and J dropped 2 bases, with 14 bases sitting between them. The CDR3 reads CSARSKKEATDTQYF. CDR3 sequence (DNA): TGCAGTGCTAGATCAAAGAAGGAAGCCACAGATACGCAGTATTTT.

V usage is TRBV4-1 and J usage is TRBJ1-3; 9 bases line up with TRBD1. Germline V gives CDR1 MGHRA, CDR2 YSYEKL. The CDR3 totals 17 residues. The V segment lost 4 bases and the J segment 1 base; nucleotides outside the gene matches: 8. CDR3 residues: CASSPGRGQGSGNTIYF. CDR3 nucleotide sequence: TGCGCCAGCAGCCCGGGCCGGGGACAGGGTTCTGGAAACACCATATATTTT.

The table lists this clonotype with many counts. The chain links TRBV10-3 to TRBJ2-5; TRBD1 matches 7 bases. V dropped 3 bases and J dropped 4; count of bases not matched to a gene: 8. The CDR3 length is 15 residues. The germline V gene has CDR1 ENHRY and CDR2 SYGVKD. CDR3: CAISDGTVGGETQYF. CDR3 coding DNA: TGTGCCATCAGTGACGGGACAGTTGGGGGAGAGACCCAGTACTTC.

This clonotype was seen only a few times. The chain joins TRBV5-1 to TRBJ2-5; the match to TRBD2 covers 12 bases. Losses at the gene ends were 0 bases for V and 3 bases for J; bases not matched to a gene: 3. CDR3 length: 16 residues. The V gene's germline CDR1 is SGHRS and CDR2 YFSETQ. The CDR3 DNA reads as TGCGCCAGCAGCTTGGCCCTAGCGGGGGGGGAAGAGACCCAGTACTTC. This translates into CASSLALAGGEETQYF.

This clonotype was recorded at least ten times. The CDR3 reads CASSQDWGSGYTF. CDR3 bases: TGTGCCAGCAGCCAAGACTGGGGGAGCGGCTACACCTTC. V is TRBV14 and J is TRBJ1-2; a possible D gene is TRBD1 (5 bases). The length of the CDR3 is 13 residues. The germline gives CDR1 SGHDN, CDR2 FVKESK. V was clipped by 0 bases and J by 8 bases, with 10 bases between them.

In this sample, this clonotype turned up many times. The genes are TRBV6-5 and TRBJ2-1, with TRBD1 matching 7 bases. Losses at the gene ends were 6 bases for V and 4 bases for J; bases not matched to a gene: 9. This CDR3 has 15 residues. The germline V gene has CDR1 MNHEY and CDR2 SVGAGI. CDR3 amino acids: CASSLRGLGYNEQFF. Written as DNA, the CDR3 is TGTGCCAGCAGCTTAAGGGGGCTGGGGTACAATGAGCAGTTCTTC.